This TCR beta chain was sequenced during a study of blood T cell repertoires in COVID-19. Only in-frame clones appear in the TCRdb table, and some are missing; sequencing was by immunoSEQ multiplex PCR. The table includes about 83,000 clones, roughly 86% detected once. V gave up 7 bases and J gave up 5 bases, with 14 bases separating them. The CDR3 is made up of 13 amino acids. The chain carries TRBV12-3 or TRBV12-4 and TRBJ2-5; no reliable D call. The sequenced sample was peripheral blood. This TCR derives from an elderly woman in a cohort sampled during active or convalescent COVID-19. DNA for the CDR3: TGTGCCAGCACCCAGATGGTAATGGAGACCCAGTACTTC. Amino acids: CASTQMVMETQYF.